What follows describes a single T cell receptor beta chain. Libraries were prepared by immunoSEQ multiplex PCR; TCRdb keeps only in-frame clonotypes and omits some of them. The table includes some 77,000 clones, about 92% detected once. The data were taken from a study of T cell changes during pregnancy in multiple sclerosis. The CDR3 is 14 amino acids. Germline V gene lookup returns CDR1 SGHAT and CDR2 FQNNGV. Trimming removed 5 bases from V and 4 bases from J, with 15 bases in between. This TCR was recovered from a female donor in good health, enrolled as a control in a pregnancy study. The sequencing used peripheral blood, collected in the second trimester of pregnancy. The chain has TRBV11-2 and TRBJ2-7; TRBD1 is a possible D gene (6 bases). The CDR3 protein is CASSILTGTYEQYF. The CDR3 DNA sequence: TGTGCCAGCAGCATCCTGACAGGAACTTACGAGCAGTACTTC. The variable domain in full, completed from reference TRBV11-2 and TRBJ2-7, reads EAGVAQSPRYKIIEKRQSVAFWCNPISGHATLYWYQQILGQGPKLLIQFQNNGVVDDSQLPKDRFSAERLKGVDSTLKIQPAKLEDSAVYLCASSILTGTYEQYFGPGTRLTVT.